A selection of T cell receptor beta chains follows, all from one sample in a study of cytomegalovirus exposure and HLA in healthy donors. The assay was immunoSEQ multiplex PCR, and TCRdb's table has in-frame clones only and misses some. Of about 120,000 clones detected, roughly 76% appear once; the ten largest clones hold more than 2%. The source material was PBMCs. The source of these receptors is a man aged 25 to 40 in good health and CMV-seronegative. CDR3s leave out the opening cysteine and the closing phenylalanine or tryptophan. Each record gives: V gene, clone size, CDR3 length, CDR3 protein. The size entry is marked missing in some rows and otherwise reads once, few, many or a size class.

>TRBV29-1|-|9
SAEGPYGYT
>TRBV30|-|13
AWKDRAWRNTEAF
>TRBV4-1|-|18
ASSQDFVGTAPGNTGELF
>TRBV2|few|12
ASSVEQGDTEAF
>TRBV10-2|-|13
ASSGSGGDQETQY
>TRBV2|-|13
ASSSTGVSGNTIH
>TRBV25-1|-|13
ASSGDRGLTDTQY
>TRBV28|-|11
ASSSSRPETQY
>TRBV4-2|-|11
ASSQSRNYGYT
>TRBV19|-|13
ASSLRQGSTDTQY
>TRBV6-5|-|10
ASSSDFYEQY
>TRBV6-6|-|11
ASSYLHWDTQY
>TRBV18|few|12
ASSPRGWVEPQH
>TRBV11-2|-|10
ASSPGNYGYT
>TRBV6-1|-|15
ASSEALGGGAWETQY
>TRBV28|-|13
ASRMDRPGNQPQH
>TRBV11-2|-|10
ASSPDSSSLH
>TRBV18|-|14
ASSPDFPQNTDTQY
>TRBV7-2|-|14
ASSLRGTGRTDTQY
>TRBV6-6|-|11
ASNRDRDNEQF
>TRBV5-1|-|13
ASSPDRANTGELF
>TRBV5-1|-|12
ASSAMGGNTEAF
>TRBV11-2|-|15
ASSPRTSTLAKNIQY
>TRBV4-1|-|14
ASSQERGSSGNTIY
>TRBV7-2|-|12
ASSLASGRGGAF
>TRBV6-5|-|12
ASSYQGLTYEQY
>TRBV5-1|-|13
ASSSGQGAVGELF
>TRBV2|-|15
ASSARHGVLSNSPLH
>TRBV5-1|few|13
ASSLGTASNQPQH
>TRBV2|-|11
ASSEGHPYEQY
>TRBV4-3|-|13
ASSLGQGRSYEQY
>TRBV5-8|-|13
ASSLNGGSNQPQH
>TRBV19|-|14
ASSIAGGRSYNEQF
>TRBV4-3|-|13
ASSQERTGMGKLF
>TRBV10-3|-|10
AIGWTVDEQY
>TRBV28|-|13
ASHRGPGAQETQY
>TRBV7-6|-|13
ASSYSTGLNSPLH
>TRBV28|-|12
ASGQRGGRETQY
>TRBV5-1|-|12
ASSLGQYEETQY
>TRBV5-1|-|11
ASSLDVRGSYT
>TRBV11-2|-|14
ASTLSQAGGRGEQF
>TRBV7-9|once|10
ASSLGEGLAF
>TRBV9|-|16
ASSVDWLAGGPEETQY
>TRBV4-1|-|12
ASSQEQGARPQH
>TRBV11-2|-|11
ASATTALYGYT
>TRBV10-1|few|13
ASSDSGGSTDTQY
>TRBV5-8|few|14
ASSPGTGGWTGELF
>TRBV7-6|-|14
ASSLGAGGPNNEQF
>TRBV19|-|12
ASSYSRGNQPQH
>TRBV2|few|13
ASSRLAGVVDEQF
>TRBV13|-|12
ASSSGTGKQPQH
>TRBV4-3|-|11
ASSQEATDTQY
>TRBV6-6|-|12
ASNNYGQNTEAF
>TRBV19|-|14
ASSIPGTGRAGELF
>TRBV27|-|13
ASSPIGGLTYEQY
>TRBV5-4|-|13
ASSLDVGGDEKLF
>TRBV16|once|14
ASSQQTGKRSYGYT